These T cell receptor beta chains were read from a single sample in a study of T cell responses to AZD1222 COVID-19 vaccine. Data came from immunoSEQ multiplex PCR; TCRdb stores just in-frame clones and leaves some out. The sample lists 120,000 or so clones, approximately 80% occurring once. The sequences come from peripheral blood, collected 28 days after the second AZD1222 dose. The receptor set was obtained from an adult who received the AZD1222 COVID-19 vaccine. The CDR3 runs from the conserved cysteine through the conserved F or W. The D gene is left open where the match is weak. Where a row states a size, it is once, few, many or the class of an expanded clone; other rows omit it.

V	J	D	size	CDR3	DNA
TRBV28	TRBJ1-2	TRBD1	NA	CASSTSDREWSGYTF	TGTGCCAGCAGTACATCGGACAGGGAATGGAGTGGCTACACCTTC
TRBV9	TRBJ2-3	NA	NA	CASSATAEVMPQYF	TGTGCCAGCAGCGCCACCGCCGAGGTGATGCCGCAGTATTTT
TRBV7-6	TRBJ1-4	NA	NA	CASSQPWQGLSREKLFF	TGTGCCAGCAGCCAACCCTGGCAGGGTCTGTCGCGGGAAAAACTGTTTTTT
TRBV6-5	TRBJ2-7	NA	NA	CATGHGGGKGEQYF	TGTGCCACCGGCCACGGTGGGGGAAAGGGCGAGCAGTACTTC
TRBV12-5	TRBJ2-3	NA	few	CASATTGSDTQYF	TGTGCTAGTGCCACGACAGGTTCAGATACGCAGTATTTT
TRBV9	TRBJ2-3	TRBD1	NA	CASSPKDRDGTDTQYF	TGTGCCAGCAGCCCGAAGGACAGGGACGGCACAGATACGCAGTATTTT
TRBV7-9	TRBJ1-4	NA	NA	CASSLAVTTNEKLFF	TGTGCCAGCAGCCTGGCAGTAACAACTAATGAAAAACTGTTTTTT
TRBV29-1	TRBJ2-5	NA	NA	CSALTEQETQYF	TGCAGCGCTCTGACCGAACAAGAGACCCAGTACTTC
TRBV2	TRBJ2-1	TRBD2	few	CASTKGIVAGEQFF	TGTGCCAGCACCAAGGGAATCGTAGCGGGTGAGCAGTTCTTC
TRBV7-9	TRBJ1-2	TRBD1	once	CASGGQDYGYTF	TGTGCCAGCGGGGGACAGGACTATGGCTACACCTTC
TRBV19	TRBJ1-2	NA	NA	CASSISGYYGYTF	TGTGCCAGTAGTATCTCAGGGTACTATGGCTACACCTTC
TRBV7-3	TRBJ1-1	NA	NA	CASSQDTNTEAFF	TGTGCCAGCAGTCAGGACACGAACACTGAAGCTTTCTTT
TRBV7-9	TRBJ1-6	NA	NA	CASSPQRGSPLHF	TGTGCCAGCAGCCCCCAGAGGGGTTCACCCCTCCACTTT
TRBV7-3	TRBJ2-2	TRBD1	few	CASSLIGQGGTGELFF	TGTGCCAGCAGCTTAATAGGACAGGGAGGCACCGGGGAGCTGTTTTTT
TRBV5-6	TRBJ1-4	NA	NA	CASSLRRGNEKLFF	TGTGCCAGCAGCTTGCGAAGGGGAAATGAAAAACTGTTTTTT
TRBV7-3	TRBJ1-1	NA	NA	CASDHIRHSLPFF	TGTGCCAGCGACCATATTCGACATTCTTTGCCTTTCTTT
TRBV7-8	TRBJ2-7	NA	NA	CASSLADELYEQYF	TGTGCCAGCAGCTTAGCGGACGAACTCTACGAGCAGTACTTC
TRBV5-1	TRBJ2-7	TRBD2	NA	CASSSVRAGGSYEQYF	TGCGCCAGCAGCTCTGTTCGAGCGGGGGGGTCCTACGAGCAGTACTTC
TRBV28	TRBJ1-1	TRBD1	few	CASSPPGTGAYTEAFF	TGTGCCAGCAGTCCCCCCGGGACAGGGGCATACACTGAAGCTTTCTTT
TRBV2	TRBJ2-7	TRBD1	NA	CASTEGTGPGQYF	TGTGCCAGCACCGAAGGGACAGGGCCTGGGCAGTACTTC
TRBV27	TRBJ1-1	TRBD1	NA	CASSPRTGGNTEAFF	TGTGCCAGCAGTCCCCGTACAGGGGGGAACACTGAAGCTTTCTTT
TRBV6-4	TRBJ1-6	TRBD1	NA	CASITLGGTGFVNSPLHF	TGTGCCAGCATCACCCTGGGGGGGACAGGGTTTGTAAATTCACCCCTCCACTTT
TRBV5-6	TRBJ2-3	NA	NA	CASSLSSTDTQYF	TGTGCCAGCAGCTTATCTAGCACAGATACGCAGTATTTT
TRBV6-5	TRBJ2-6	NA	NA	CASSYVPGANVLTF	TGTGCCAGCAGTTACGTCCCTGGGGCCAACGTCCTGACTTTC
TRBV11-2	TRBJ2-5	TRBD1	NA	CASRRPGQGQQETQYF	TGTGCCAGCAGACGCCCGGGACAGGGACAACAAGAGACCCAGTACTTC
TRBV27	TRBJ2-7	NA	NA	CASRGDSIYEQYF	TGTGCCAGCAGGGGGGACTCGATCTACGAGCAGTACTTC
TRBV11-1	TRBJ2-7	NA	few	CASSLMAQGIEQYF	TGTGCCAGCAGCTTAATGGCCCAGGGAATCGAGCAGTACTTC
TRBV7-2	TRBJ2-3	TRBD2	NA	CASSSRTRHTDTQYF	TGTGCCAGCAGCTCGCGGACTAGACACACAGATACGCAGTATTTT
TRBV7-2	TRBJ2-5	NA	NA	CASTPNEYQETQYF	TGTGCCAGCACCCCAAATGAGTACCAAGAGACCCAGTACTTC
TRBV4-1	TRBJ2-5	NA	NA	CASSQDSYQETQYF	TGCGCCAGCAGCCAAGATTCGTACCAAGAGACCCAGTACTTC
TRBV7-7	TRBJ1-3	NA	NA	CASSTGLGGNTIYF	TGTGCTAGCAGCACGGGCCTTGGAGGAAACACCATATATTTT
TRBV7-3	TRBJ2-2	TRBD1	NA	CASSLVRTGNTGELFF	TGTGCCAGCAGCTTAGTCCGGACAGGCAACACCGGGGAGCTGTTTTTT
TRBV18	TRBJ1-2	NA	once	CASSPRGGPHGYTF	TGTGCCAGCTCACCAAGGGGAGGACCTCATGGCTACACCTTC
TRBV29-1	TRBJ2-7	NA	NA	CSVEEGRSSYEQYF	TGCAGCGTTGAGGAGGGACGGAGCTCCTACGAGCAGTACTTC
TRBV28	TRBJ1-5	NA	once	CASSRQGRGYSNQPQHF	TGTGCCAGCAGTCGGCAGGGTAGGGGCTATAGCAATCAGCCCCAGCATTTT
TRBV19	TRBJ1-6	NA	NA	CASSAGDSPLHF	TGTGCCAGTAGTGCCGGGGATTCACCCCTCCACTTT